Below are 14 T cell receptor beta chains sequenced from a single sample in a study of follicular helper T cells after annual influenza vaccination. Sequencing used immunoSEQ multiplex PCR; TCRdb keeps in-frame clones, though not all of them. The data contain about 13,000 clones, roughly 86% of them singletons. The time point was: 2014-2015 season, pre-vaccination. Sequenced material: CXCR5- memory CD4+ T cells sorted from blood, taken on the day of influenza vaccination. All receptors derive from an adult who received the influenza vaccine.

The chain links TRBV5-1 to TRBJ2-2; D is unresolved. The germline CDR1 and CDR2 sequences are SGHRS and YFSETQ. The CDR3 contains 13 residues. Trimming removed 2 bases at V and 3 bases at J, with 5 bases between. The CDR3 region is CASSLSDTGELFF. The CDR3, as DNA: TGCGCCAGCAGCTTATCAGACACCGGGGAGCTGTTTTTT. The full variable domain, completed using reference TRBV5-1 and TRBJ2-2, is KAGVTQTPRYLIKTRGQQVTLSCSPISGHRSVSWYQQTPGQGLQFLFEYFSETQRNKGNFPGRFSGRQFSNSRSEMNVSTLELGDSALYLCASSLSDTGELFFGEGSRLTVL.

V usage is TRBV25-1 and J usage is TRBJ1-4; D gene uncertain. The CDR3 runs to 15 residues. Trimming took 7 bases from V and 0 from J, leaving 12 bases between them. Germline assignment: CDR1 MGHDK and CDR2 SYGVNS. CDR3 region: CASKSDDATNEKLFF. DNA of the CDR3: TGTGCCAGCAAGTCGGACGATGCAACTAATGAAAAACTGTTTTTT. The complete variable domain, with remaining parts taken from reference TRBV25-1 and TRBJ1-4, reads EADIYQTPRYLVIGTGKKITLECSQTMGHDKMYWYQQDPGMELHLIHYSYGVNSTEKGDLSSESTVSRIRTEHFPLTLESARPSHTSQYLCASKSDDATNEKLFFGSGTQLSVL.

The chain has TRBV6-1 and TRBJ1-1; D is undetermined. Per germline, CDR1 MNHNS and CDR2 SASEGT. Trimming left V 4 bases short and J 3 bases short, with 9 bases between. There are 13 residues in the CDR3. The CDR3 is CASSVAFDTEAFF. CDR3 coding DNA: TGTGCCAGCAGTGTAGCGTTTGACACTGAAGCTTTCTTT.

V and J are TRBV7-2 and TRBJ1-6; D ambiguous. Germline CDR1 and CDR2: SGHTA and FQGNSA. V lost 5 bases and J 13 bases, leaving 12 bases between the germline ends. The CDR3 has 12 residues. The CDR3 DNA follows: TGTGCCAGCAGCCCATTCGGGGATCCCCTCCACTTT. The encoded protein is CASSPFGDPLHF.

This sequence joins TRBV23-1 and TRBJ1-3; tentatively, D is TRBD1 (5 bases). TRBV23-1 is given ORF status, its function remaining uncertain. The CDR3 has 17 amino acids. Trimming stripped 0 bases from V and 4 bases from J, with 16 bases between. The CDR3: CASSQSAQAGGGNTIYF. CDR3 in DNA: TGCGCCAGCAGTCAATCGGCCCAGGCGGGGGGGGGAAACACCATATATTTT.

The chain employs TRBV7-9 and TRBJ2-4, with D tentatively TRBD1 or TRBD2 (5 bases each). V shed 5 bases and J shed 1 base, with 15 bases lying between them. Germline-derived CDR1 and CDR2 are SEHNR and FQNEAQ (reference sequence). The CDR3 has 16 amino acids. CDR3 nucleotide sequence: TGTGCCAGCAGCATGGGAGACAGTATGGCCAAAAACATTCAGTACTTC. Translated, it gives CASSMGDSMAKNIQYF. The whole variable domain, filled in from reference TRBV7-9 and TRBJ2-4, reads DTGVSQNPRHKITKRGQNVTFRCDPISEHNRLYWYRQTLGQGPEFLTYFQNEAQLEKSRLLSDRFSAERPKGSFSTLEIQRTEQGDSAMYLCASSMGDSMAKNIQYFGAGTRLSVL.

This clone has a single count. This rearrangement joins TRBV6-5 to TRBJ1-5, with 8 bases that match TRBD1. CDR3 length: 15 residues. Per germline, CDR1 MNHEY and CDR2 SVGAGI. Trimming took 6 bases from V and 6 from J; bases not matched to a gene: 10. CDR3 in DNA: TGTGCCAGCAGACCGGGACAGGTCAGGTTTCAGCCCCAGCATTTT. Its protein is CASRPGQVRFQPQHF.

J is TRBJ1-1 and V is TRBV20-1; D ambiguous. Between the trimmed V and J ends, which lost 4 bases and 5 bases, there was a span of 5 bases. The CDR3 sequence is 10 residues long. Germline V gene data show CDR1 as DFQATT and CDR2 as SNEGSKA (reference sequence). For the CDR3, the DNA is TGCAGTGCTACGAGGACTGAAGCTTTCTTT. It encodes CSATRTEAFF.

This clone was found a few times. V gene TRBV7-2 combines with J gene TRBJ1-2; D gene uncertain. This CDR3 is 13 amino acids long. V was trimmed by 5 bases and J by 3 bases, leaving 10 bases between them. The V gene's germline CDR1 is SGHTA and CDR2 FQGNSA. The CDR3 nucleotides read TGTGCCAGCAGCCCGCAGAGACACTATGGCTACACCTTC. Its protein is CASSPQRHYGYTF.

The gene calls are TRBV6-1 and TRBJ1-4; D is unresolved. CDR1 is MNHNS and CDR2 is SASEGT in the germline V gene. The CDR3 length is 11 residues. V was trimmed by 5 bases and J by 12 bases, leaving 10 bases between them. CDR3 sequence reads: CASSIIGELFF. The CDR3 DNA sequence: TGTGCCAGCAGTATAATCGGGGAACTGTTTTTT.

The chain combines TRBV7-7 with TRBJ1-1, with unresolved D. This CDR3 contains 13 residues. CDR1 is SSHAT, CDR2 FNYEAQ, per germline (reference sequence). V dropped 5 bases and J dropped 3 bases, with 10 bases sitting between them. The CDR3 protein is CASSLDRHTEAFF. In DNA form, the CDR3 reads TGTGCCAGCAGCCTCGACCGGCACACTGAAGCTTTCTTT.

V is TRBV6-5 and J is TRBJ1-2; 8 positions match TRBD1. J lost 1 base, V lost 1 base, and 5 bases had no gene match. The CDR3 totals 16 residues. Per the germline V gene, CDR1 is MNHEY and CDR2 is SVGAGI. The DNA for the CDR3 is TGTGCCAGCAGTTACTTACGGGACAGGAATAACTATGGCTACACCTTC. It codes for CASSYLRDRNNYGYTF.

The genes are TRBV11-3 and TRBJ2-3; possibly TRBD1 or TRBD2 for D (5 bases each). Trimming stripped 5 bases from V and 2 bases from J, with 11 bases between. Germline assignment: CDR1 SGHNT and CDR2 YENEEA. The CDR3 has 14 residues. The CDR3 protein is CASSHRDHTDTQYF. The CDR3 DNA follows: TGTGCCAGCAGCCACCGGGACCACACAGATACGCAGTATTTT.

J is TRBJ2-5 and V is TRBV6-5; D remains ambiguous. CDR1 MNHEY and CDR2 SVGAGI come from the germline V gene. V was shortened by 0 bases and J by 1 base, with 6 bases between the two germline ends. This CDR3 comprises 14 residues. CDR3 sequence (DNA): TGTGCCAGCAGTTACTCAGGCCTCCAAGAGACCCAGTACTTC. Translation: CASSYSGLQETQYF.